This TCR beta chain comes out of a study of T cell responses to AZD1222 COVID-19 vaccine. V was shortened by 5 bases and J by 2 bases, with 9 bases between the two germline ends. The V gene's germline CDR1 is MGHRA and CDR2 YSYEKL. This CDR3 is built from 13 residues. Measured with immunoSEQ multiplex PCR; TCRdb has only the in-frame clones, and not every one. The sample consists of some 150,000 clones, about 86% of them appearing once. A single count supports this clone. This clonotype was sampled from an adult who received the AZD1222 COVID-19 vaccine. The chain links TRBV4-1 to TRBJ1-1, with a weak D call TRBD1 (6 bases). The source material was peripheral blood, sampled 28 days after the second AZD1222 dose. CDR3 DNA: TGCGCCAGCAGCAGGGGGGTTAACACTGAAGCTTTCTTT. This sequence encodes CASSRGVNTEAFF.